This TCR beta chain was found in a study of CD8 T cells in Susac syndrome. Points from the study as a whole: As acknowledged by the study, its TCR sequencing and HLA analysis included a relatively small number of individuals.

An amount of RNA that ranged from about 0.45 to 1 ug was reverse transcribed with random hexamers. Using its own MiXCR run on the immunoSEQ multiplex PCR reads, TCRdb lists one record per CDR3 protein. The profile covers around 180,000 distinct CDR3 sequences, with 90% to 95% appearing a single time and around 0.16% taken by the ten largest. About this clonotype itself: The antigen is unknown.

Sequencing was performed on CD8+ T cells from PBMCs. The receptor's source is a human donor with multiple sclerosis.

In nucleotides, the CDR3 is TGTGCCAGCAGCCCCCGGACACACGACTACGAGCAGTACTTC. This translates into CASSPRTHDYEQYF. The V call is TRBV9, the J call TRBJ2-7; tentative D call: TRBD1 (5 bases). Deletions cut 4 bases from V and 3 bases from J, with 14 bases between. Germline assignment: CDR1 SGDLS and CDR2 YYNGEE. The CDR3 spans 14 residues.